These 4 T cell receptor beta chains share one sample of origin, sequenced in a study of beta chain features in type 1 diabetes. Every isolated RNA sample was fully reverse transcribed, so sequencing captured expressed TCRB transcripts. Libraries were prepared by immunoSEQ multiplex PCR; TCRdb keeps only in-frame clonotypes and omits some of them. The sample contains 680,000 or so clones, 15% to 18% of which appear only once. Specimen: naive CD4+ T cells from blood. Receptor source: a man younger than 30 in good health.

The rearrangement links TRBV5-1 to TRBJ2-5, with 11 bases aligning to TRBD1. The V gene's germline CDR1 is SGHRS and CDR2 YFSETQ. V shed 3 bases, J shed 5 bases, and the junction held 6 bases outside the gene matches. The CDR3 contains 15 residues. The CDR3 spells CASSYGGQGAETQYF. CDR3 bases: TGCGCCAGCAGCTATGGAGGACAGGGGGCTGAGACCCAGTACTTC.

The chain uses TRBV19 and TRBJ2-5; D assignment may be TRBD1 or TRBD2 (5 bases each). Looked up from germline, CDR1 is LNHDA and CDR2 is SQIVND (reference sequence). The CDR3 runs to 14 residues. Trimming took off 5 bases at V and 5 bases at J, with 15 bases between the two ends. The CDR3 DNA sequence: TGTGCCAGTAGTGTCGTAGGGACCGTTGAGACCCAGTACTTC. It yields the protein CASSVVGTVETQYF.

The rearrangement joins TRBV11-2 to TRBJ1-4; D perhaps matches TRBD1 (6 bases). CDR3 size: 15 residues. The V end was cut by 6 bases, the J end by 5 bases, with 16 bases between. The germline gives CDR1 SGHAT, CDR2 FQNNGV. The CDR3 region has the DNA TGTGCCAGCAGGGTCCCCGGGACACTGAATGAAAAACTGTTTTTT. This translates into CASRVPGTLNEKLFF.

This clone was observed a handful of times. The V gene is TRBV4-2, the J gene TRBJ2-7, with unresolved D. Germline V lookup: CDR1 LGHNA, CDR2 YNFKEQ. The CDR3 covers 12 residues. Between the trimmed V and J ends, which lost 2 bases and 4 bases, there was a span of 6 bases. CDR3 sequence reads: CASSQNQYEQYF. The CDR3 DNA is TGTGCCAGCAGCCAAAATCAATACGAGCAGTACTTC.